This T cell receptor (beta chain) was recovered during a study of T cells in localized non-small cell lung cancer. Overall study findings and caveats: Tumor showed lower T cell clonality than uninvolved adjacent lung, where it was highest. Multi-region tumor sequencing was not done, so intratumor heterogeneity could not be excluded.

Regarding this clone: The antigen is unknown.

Some clones are missing from TCRdb's copy, which holds only in-frame ones; the method was immunoSEQ multiplex PCR. The sample gives 65,000 to 80,000 clones, around 84% of which show up once; approximately 1.2% is in the top ten. The CDR3 loop spans 16 amino acids. The rearrangement uses TRBV21-1 and TRBJ2-7; TRBD2 is taken as the D call from the table, unchecked against the DNA. TRBV21-1 is a pseudogene segment. This sequence was found in a female donor older than 55 with stage I lung adenocarcinoma. This specimen consisted of peripheral blood, obtained before any cancer treatment. The CDR3: CASSTVGSHGRDEQYF. CDR3 DNA: TGTGCCAGCAGCACGGTGGGATCCCATGGGAGAGACGAGCAGTACTTC.